This TCR beta chain was obtained from a study of cytomegalovirus exposure and HLA in healthy donors. The V gene lost 0 bases and the J gene lost 4 bases, with 6 bases spanning the gap. The CDR3 is 13 amino acids. CDR1 is GTSNPN and CDR2 is SVGIG in the germline V gene (reference sequence). Both 60 Vbeta primers and 13 Jbeta primers went into the PCR. Clones were read by immunoSEQ multiplex PCR, and TCRdb kept only the in-frame ones, dropping some. This repertoire shows a few hundred thousand clones, over 75% found once; its top ten account for 0.2% to 0.25%. Notes on this clone: As yet, its antigen is unknown.

Study observations and caveats: There were about 160 TCR beta chains listed as cytomegalovirus-associated.

The sequence came from a girl under 10 years old in good health and CMV-seronegative. The rearrangement links TRBV30 to TRBJ2-2; possibly TRBD1 for D (5 bases). The sequencing sample was made of PBMCs. The CDR3 reads CAWSVGATGELFF. As DNA, the CDR3 is TGTGCCTGGAGTGTAGGGGCCACCGGGGAGCTGTTTTTT.